The 2 T cell receptor beta chains reported below all come from one sample, sequenced in a study of OX40 agonist ivuxolimab in advanced cancers. Clones were sequenced by immunoSEQ multiplex PCR, and TCRdb holds only the in-frame ones, with some missing. The sample yields 66,000 or so clones, around 85% seen once. The starting material was CD4+ or CD8+ T cells sorted from blood, obtained in a trial of the OX40 agonist ivuxolimab. The receptor set was obtained from an adult with an advanced solid tumor such as melanoma, head and neck, liver or kidney cancer.

The chain employs TRBV27 and TRBJ1-5; no clear D. In germline, CDR1 is MNHEY, CDR2 SMNVEV (reference sequence). This CDR3 has 16 amino acids. V lost 6 bases to trimming and J lost 7 bases, with 22 bases between them. The CDR3 DNA reads TGTGCCAGCAGCTCCGGGCGTTATCCACCGGGCCAGCCCCAGCATTTT. This gives the protein CASSSGRYPPGQPQHF.

The J gene is TRBJ1-4, the V gene TRBV18, with TRBD1 matching over 8 bases. After removal of 3 bases from V and 10 bases from J, the junction contained 4 bases not matched to a gene. The CDR3 is made up of 13 amino acids. Germline loops: CDR1 KGHSH, CDR2 LQKENI. CDR3 amino acids: CASSPEDRVKLFF. The DNA of the CDR3 is TGTGCCAGCTCACCCGAGGACAGGGTAAAACTGTTTTTT.